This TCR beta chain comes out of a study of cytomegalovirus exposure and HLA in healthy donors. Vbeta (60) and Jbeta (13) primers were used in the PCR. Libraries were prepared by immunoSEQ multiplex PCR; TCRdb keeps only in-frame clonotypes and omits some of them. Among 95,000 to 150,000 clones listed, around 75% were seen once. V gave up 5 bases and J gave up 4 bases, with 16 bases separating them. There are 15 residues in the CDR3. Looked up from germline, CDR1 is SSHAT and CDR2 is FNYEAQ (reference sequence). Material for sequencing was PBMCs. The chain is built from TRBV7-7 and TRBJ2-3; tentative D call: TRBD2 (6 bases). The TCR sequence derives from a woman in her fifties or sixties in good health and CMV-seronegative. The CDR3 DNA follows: TGTGCCAGCAGCCGAGGACCCGGAGGGCCAGATACGCAGTATTTT. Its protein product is CASSRGPGGPDTQYF.